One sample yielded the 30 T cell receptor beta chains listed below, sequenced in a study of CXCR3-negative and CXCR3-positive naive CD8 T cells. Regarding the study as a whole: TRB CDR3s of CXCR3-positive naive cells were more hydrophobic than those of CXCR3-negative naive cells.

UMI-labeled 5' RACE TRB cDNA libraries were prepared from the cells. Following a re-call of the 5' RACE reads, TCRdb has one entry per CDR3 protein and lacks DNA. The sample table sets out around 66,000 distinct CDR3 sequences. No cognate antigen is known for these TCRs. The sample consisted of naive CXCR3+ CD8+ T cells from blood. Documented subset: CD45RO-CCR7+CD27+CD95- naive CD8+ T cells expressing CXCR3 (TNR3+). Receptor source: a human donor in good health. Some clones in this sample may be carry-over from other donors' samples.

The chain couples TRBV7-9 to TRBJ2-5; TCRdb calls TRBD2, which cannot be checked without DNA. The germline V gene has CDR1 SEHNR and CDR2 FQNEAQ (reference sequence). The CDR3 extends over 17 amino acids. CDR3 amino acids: CASSSSPPTHNGETQYF.

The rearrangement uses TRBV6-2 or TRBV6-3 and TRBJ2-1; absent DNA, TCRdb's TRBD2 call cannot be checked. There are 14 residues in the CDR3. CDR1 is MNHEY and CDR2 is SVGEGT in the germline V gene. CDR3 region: CASSSRGPPNEQFF.

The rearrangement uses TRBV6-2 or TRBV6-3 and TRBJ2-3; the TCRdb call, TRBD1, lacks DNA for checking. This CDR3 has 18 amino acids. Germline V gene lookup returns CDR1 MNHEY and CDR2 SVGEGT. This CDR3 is CASSSELNGQARSDTQYF.

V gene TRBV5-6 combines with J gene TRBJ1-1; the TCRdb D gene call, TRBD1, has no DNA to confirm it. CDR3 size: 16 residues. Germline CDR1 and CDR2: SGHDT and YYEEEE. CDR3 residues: CASSSPRWGMNTEAFF.

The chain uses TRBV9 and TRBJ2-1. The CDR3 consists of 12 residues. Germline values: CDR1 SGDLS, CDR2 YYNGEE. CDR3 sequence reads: CASSFTDNEQFF.

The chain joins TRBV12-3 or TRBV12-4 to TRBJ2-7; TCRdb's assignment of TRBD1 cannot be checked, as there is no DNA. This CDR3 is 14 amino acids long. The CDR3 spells CASNGGADAYEQYF.

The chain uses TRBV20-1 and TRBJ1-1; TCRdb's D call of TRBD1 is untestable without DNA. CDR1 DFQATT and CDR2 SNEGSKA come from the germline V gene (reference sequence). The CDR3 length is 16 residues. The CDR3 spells CSARDLPETGNTEAFF.

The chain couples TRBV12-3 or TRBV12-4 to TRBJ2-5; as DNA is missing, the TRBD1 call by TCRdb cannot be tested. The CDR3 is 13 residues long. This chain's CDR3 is CASSPTGEETQYF.

This chain's CDR3 is CASSQDQRTSGAPSPYNEQFF. The chain recombines TRBV4-1 with TRBJ2-1; lacking DNA, the TRBD2 call made by TCRdb goes unchecked. The CDR3 length is 21 residues. The germline CDR1 and CDR2 sequences are MGHRA and YSYEKL.

The CDR3 region is CSDQQDRAYGYTF. This rearrangement joins TRBV29-1 to TRBJ1-2; with no DNA, the TCRdb D assignment of TRBD1 cannot be verified. Germline assignment: CDR1 SQVTM and CDR2 ANQGSEA. The CDR3 extends over 13 amino acids.

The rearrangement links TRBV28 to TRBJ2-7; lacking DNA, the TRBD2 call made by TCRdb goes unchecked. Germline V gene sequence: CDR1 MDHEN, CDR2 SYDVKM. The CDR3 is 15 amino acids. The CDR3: CASSFLAGLTYEQYF. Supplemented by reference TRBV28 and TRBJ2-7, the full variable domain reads DVKVTQSSRYLVKRTGEKVFLECVQDMDHENMFWYRQDPGLGLRLIYFSYDVKMKEKGDIPEGYSVSREKKERFSLILESASTNQTSMYLCASSFLAGLTYEQYFGPGTRLTVT.

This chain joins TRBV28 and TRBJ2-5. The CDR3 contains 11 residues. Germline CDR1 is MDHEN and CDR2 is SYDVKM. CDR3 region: CASRKEETQYF.

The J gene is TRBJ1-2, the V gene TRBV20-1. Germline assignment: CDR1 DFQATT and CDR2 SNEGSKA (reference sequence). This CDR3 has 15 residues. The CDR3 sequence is CSARDLDFALGGYTF.

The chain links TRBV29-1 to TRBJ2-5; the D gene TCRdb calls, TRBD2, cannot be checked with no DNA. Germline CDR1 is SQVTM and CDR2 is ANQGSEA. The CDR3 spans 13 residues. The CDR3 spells CSVAWTHEETQYF.

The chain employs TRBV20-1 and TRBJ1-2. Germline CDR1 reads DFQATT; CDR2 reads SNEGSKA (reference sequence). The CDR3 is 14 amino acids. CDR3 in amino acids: CSARDLDLHYGYTF.

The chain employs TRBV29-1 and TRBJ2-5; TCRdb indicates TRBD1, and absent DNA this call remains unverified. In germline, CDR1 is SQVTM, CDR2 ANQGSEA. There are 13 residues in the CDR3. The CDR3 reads CSVEGQGMETQYF. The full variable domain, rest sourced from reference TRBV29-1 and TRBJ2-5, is SAVISQKPSRDICQRGTSLTIQCQVDSQVTMMFWYRQQPGQSLTLIATANQGSEATYESGFVIDKFPISRPNLTFSTLTVSNMSPEDSSIYLCSVEGQGMETQYFGPGTRLLVL.

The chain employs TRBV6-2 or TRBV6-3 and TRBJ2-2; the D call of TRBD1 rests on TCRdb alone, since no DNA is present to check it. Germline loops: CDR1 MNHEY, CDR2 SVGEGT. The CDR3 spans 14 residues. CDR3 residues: CASRPGVNTGELFF.

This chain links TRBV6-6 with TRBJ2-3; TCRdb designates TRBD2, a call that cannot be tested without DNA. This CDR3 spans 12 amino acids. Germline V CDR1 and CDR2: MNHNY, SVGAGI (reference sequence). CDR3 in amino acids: CASSDGPPAQYF.

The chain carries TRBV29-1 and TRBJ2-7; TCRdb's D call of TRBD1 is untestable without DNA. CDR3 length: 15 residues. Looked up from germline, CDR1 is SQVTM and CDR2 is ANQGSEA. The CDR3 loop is CSASGTGDPSYEQYF.

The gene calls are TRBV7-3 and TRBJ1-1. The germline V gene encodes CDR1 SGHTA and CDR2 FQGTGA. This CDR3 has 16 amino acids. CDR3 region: CASSLNDRGMNTEAFF.

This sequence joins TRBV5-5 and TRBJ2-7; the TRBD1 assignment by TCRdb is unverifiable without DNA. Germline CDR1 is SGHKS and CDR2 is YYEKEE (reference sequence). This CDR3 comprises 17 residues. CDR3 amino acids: CASSLARGTGRFDEQYF.

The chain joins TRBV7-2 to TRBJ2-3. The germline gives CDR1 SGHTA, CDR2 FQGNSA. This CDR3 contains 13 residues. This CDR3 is CASSTEVGDTQYF.

The CDR3 spells CASSSPPGQASHEQYF. The chain has TRBV28 and TRBJ2-7; the TCRdb call, TRBD1, lacks DNA for checking. This CDR3 comprises 16 residues. Looked up from germline, CDR1 is MDHEN and CDR2 is SYDVKM.

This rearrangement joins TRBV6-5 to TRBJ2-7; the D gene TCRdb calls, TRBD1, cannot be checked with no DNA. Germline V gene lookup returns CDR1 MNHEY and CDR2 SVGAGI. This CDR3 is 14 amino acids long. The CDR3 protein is CASSYSSRAYEQYF.

The CDR3 loop is CASSLFGETEAFF. This rearrangement joins TRBV5-6 to TRBJ1-1. The length of the CDR3 is 13 residues. The germline CDR1 and CDR2 sequences are SGHDT and YYEEEE. Supplemented by reference TRBV5-6 and TRBJ1-1, the full variable domain reads DAGVTQSPTHLIKTRGQQVTLRCSPKSGHDTVSWYQQALGQGPQFIFQYYEEEERQRGNFPDRFSGHQFPNYSSELNVNALLLGDSALYLCASSLFGETEAFFGQGTRLTVV.

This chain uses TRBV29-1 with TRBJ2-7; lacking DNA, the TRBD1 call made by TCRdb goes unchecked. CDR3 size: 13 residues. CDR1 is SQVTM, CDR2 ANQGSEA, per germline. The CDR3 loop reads CSVGGGHYYEQYF.

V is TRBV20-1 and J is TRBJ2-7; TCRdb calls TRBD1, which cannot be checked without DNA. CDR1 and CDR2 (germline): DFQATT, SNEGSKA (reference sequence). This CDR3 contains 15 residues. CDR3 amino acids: CSARDLSGTGTEQYF.

The CDR3 is CASSLSNTGELFF. The chain recombines TRBV7-9 with TRBJ2-2. The CDR3 runs to 13 residues. Germline lookup yields CDR1 SEHNR and CDR2 FQNEAQ (reference sequence).

CDR3 residues: CASSVSPGQETQYF. V usage is TRBV7-9 and J usage is TRBJ2-5; TCRdb lists TRBD1, though no DNA is available to test this call. The germline V gene encodes CDR1 SEHNR and CDR2 FQNEAQ (reference sequence). The CDR3 covers 14 residues. Using reference TRBV7-9 and TRBJ2-5 for the parts outside the CDR3, the full variable domain is DTGVSQNPRHKITKRGQNVTFRCDPISEHNRLYWYRQTLGQGPEFLTYFQNEAQLEKSRLLSDRFSAERPKGSFSTLEIQRTEQGDSAMYLCASSVSPGQETQYFGPGTRLLVL.

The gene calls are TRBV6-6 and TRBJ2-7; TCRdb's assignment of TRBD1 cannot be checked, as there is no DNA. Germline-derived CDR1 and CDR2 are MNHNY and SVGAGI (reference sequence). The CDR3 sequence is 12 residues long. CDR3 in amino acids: CAITGTWHEQYF.